Listed below are T cell receptor beta chains from one sample, sequenced in a study of blood T cells in healthy people across ages. TCRdb re-called the 5' RACE reads through MiXCR, storing one row per CDR3 protein. The data hold hundreds of thousands of distinct CDR3 sequences, with under 55% observed a single time. Sequencing was carried out using blood. These receptors originate from a man at least 80 years old in good health. Each CDR3 is given with its conserved first and last residue. Each record gives: J gene, D gene, clone size, V gene, CDR3 DNA, CDR3 protein. A D gene is named only where the DNA matches it firmly. Rows may omit the clone size; those that give it use once, few, many or a size class.

j_gene: TRBJ2-3; d_gene: TRBD2; abundance: -; v_gene: TRBV9; CDR3nt: TGTGCCAGCAGCGCGCGGGGGGACCGCACAGATACGCAGTATTTT; CDR3aa: CASSARGDRTDTQYF
j_gene: TRBJ2-3; d_gene: -; abundance: -; v_gene: TRBV4-2; CDR3nt: TGTGCCAGCAACGAGGTGAAGGGTAGCGGCCACACAGATACGCAGTATTTT; CDR3aa: CASNEVKGSGHTDTQYF
j_gene: TRBJ1-2; d_gene: -; abundance: many; v_gene: TRBV6-5; CDR3nt: TGTGCCAGCAGTCGTAAGGGGTATGGCTACACCTTC; CDR3aa: CASSRKGYGYTF
j_gene: TRBJ2-1; d_gene: TRBD2; abundance: many; v_gene: TRBV6-6; CDR3nt: TGTGCCAGCACCGGATCTAGCGGGAAGTCCTACAATGAGCAGTTCTTC; CDR3aa: CASTGSSGKSYNEQFF
j_gene: TRBJ1-2; d_gene: -; abundance: -; v_gene: TRBV6-2/TRBV6-3; CDR3nt: TGTGCCAGCAGTTATTCAGGGGTGAGCGGCTACACCTTC; CDR3aa: CASSYSGVSGYTF
j_gene: TRBJ2-3; d_gene: -; abundance: -; v_gene: TRBV7-9; CDR3nt: TGTGCCAGCAGCAGATTAGTGGCTACGCAGTATTTT; CDR3aa: CASSRLVATQYF
j_gene: TRBJ2-2; d_gene: -; abundance: -; v_gene: TRBV20-1; CDR3nt: TGCAGTGCTAGCCCCTCCGGGACATACACCGGGGAGCTGTTTTTT; CDR3aa: CSASPSGTYTGELFF
j_gene: TRBJ2-5; d_gene: -; abundance: -; v_gene: TRBV2; CDR3nt: TGTGCCAGCAGCGAGGCGAGGGAGACCCAGTACTTC; CDR3aa: CASSEARETQYF
j_gene: TRBJ2-3; d_gene: -; abundance: once; v_gene: TRBV9; CDR3nt: TGTGCCAGCAGCGTAGGCCAGCGGGCCGGCACAGATACGCAGTATTTT; CDR3aa: CASSVGQRAGTDTQYF
j_gene: TRBJ1-1; d_gene: -; abundance: -; v_gene: TRBV20-1; CDR3nt: TGCAGTGCTTCGACCCCCGGTGGCGACATGAACACTGAAGCTTTCTTT; CDR3aa: CSASTPGGDMNTEAFF
j_gene: TRBJ2-5; d_gene: TRBD2; abundance: -; v_gene: TRBV11-2; CDR3nt: TGTGCCAGCAGCTTGGCTGGCGGGGGGATCCAAGAGACCCAGTACTTC; CDR3aa: CASSLAGGGIQETQYF
j_gene: TRBJ2-3; d_gene: -; abundance: -; v_gene: TRBV27; CDR3nt: TGTGCCAGCAGTTTATCTCCGGGACCCATTAGCACAGATACGCAGTATTTT; CDR3aa: CASSLSPGPISTDTQYF
j_gene: TRBJ1-6; d_gene: -; abundance: -; v_gene: TRBV20-1; CDR3nt: TGCAGTGCTCCTACGTTAGACACCTATAATTCACCCCTCCACTTT; CDR3aa: CSAPTLDTYNSPLHF
j_gene: TRBJ2-1; d_gene: TRBD2; abundance: -; v_gene: TRBV7-3; CDR3nt: TGTGCCAGCAGCCAGGGGTCCGGGAGGGCCGGGAATGAGCAGTTCTTC; CDR3aa: CASSQGSGRAGNEQFF
j_gene: TRBJ2-3; d_gene: -; abundance: few; v_gene: TRBV11-2; CDR3nt: TGTGCCAGCAGCTTCACGACAGTAAGCACAGATACGCAGTATTTT; CDR3aa: CASSFTTVSTDTQYF
j_gene: TRBJ2-1; d_gene: TRBD2; abundance: once; v_gene: TRBV24-1; CDR3nt: TGTGCCACCGAGGCTAGCGGTAGCCTGAGAGATGAGCAGTTCTTC; CDR3aa: CATEASGSLRDEQFF